Following are 25 T cell receptor beta chains from one sample sequenced in a study of control samples from healthy donors and cancer patients. TCRdb's table, derived via immunoSEQ multiplex PCR, lists solely in-frame clones and lacks some. The sample has some 80,000 clones; over 85% are singletons. Sequencing was carried out using PBMCs. The receptors stem from a woman aged 55-70 years with head and neck cancer.

This clone was picked up one time. V is TRBV10-1 and J is TRBJ2-7; perhaps TRBD1 as D (6 bases). The CDR3 extends over 15 amino acids. Trimming cost V 9 bases and J 0 bases, with 18 bases left between them. Germline-derived CDR1 and CDR2 are WNHNN and SYGVQD (reference sequence). CDR3 residues: CASPGQQGSSYEQYF. DNA for the CDR3: TGCGCCAGTCCAGGCCAACAGGGAAGCTCCTACGAGCAGTACTTC.

The rearrangement joins TRBV7-9 to TRBJ2-7, with TRBD2 matching 11 bases. CDR3 size: 15 residues. Looked up from germline, CDR1 is SEHNR and CDR2 is FQNEAQ (reference sequence). V shed 5 bases, J shed 3 bases, and the junction held 6 bases outside the gene matches. The CDR3 DNA reads as TGTGCCAGCAGCCACGGGACTAGCGGAAACTACGAGCAGTACTTC. Amino acids: CASSHGTSGNYEQYF.

The chain recombines TRBV5-4 with TRBJ2-5, with D unclear. The V gene lost 0 bases and the J gene lost 1 base, with 7 bases spanning the gap. The CDR3 length is 14 residues. Looked up from germline, CDR1 is SGHNT and CDR2 is YYREEE (reference sequence). The CDR3 bases are TGTGCCAGCAGCTTGGGGCAGCGCCAAGAGACCCAGTACTTC. It codes for CASSLGQRQETQYF.

The genes are TRBV15 and TRBJ2-7; D perhaps matches TRBD1 (6 bases). The CDR3 totals 15 residues. CDR1 and CDR2 (germline): LNHNV, YYDKDF (reference sequence). Trimming took 0 bases from V and 5 from J, leaving 14 bases between them. CDR3 DNA sequence: TGTGCCACCAGCAGAGATGCACAGGGAAGCAACGAGCAGTACTTC. Its protein product is CATSRDAQGSNEQYF.

The chain uses TRBV4-2 and TRBJ2-4; no clear D gene. The V and J ends lost 0 bases and 8 bases respectively, with 23 bases between them. The V gene's germline CDR1 is LGHNA and CDR2 YNFKEQ. The CDR3 length is 18 residues. The DNA for the CDR3 is TGTGCCAGCAGCCAAGATAGGGTCCCCAACAAGGGCTCGGACATTCAGTACTTC. It codes for CASSQDRVPNKGSDIQYF.

This chain connects TRBV19 to TRBJ1-2; TRBD1 might be the D (5 bases). The CDR3 has 13 amino acids. Germline V gives CDR1 LNHDA, CDR2 SQIVND (reference sequence). Trimming took 6 bases from V and 2 from J, leaving 10 bases between them. The CDR3 DNA is TGTGCCAGTAGACCGACAGAAAACTATGGCTACACCTTC. It encodes CASRPTENYGYTF.

V is TRBV27 and J is TRBJ2-1; no clear D gene. The CDR3 is made up of 13 amino acids. CDR1 and CDR2 (germline): MNHEY, SMNVEV (reference sequence). V gave up 3 bases and J gave up 10 bases, with 13 bases separating them. The CDR3 is CASSFLSYTEQFF. The CDR3 DNA sequence: TGTGCCAGCAGTTTCCTTTCCTATACCGAGCAGTTCTTC.

The CDR3 nucleotides are TGTGCCAGCAGCTTGGCCGTAGCAGGGAGCAATCAGCCCCAGCATTTT. Its protein is CASSLAVAGSNQPQHF. This chain connects TRBV5-6 to TRBJ1-5; D is possibly TRBD1 (5 bases). CDR1 and CDR2 (germline): SGHDT, YYEEEE. V gave up 0 bases and J gave up 1 base, with 11 bases separating them. This CDR3 spans 16 amino acids.

The rearrangement joins TRBV10-3 to TRBJ2-7; D remains unclear. This CDR3 region has 13 residues. V dropped 4 bases and J dropped 7 bases, with 14 bases sitting between them. Germline V gene sequence: CDR1 ENHRY, CDR2 SYGVKD. The CDR3 DNA reads TGTGCCATCAGTGGAGGAGAAGGTACGGAGCAGTACTTC. It specifies CAISGGEGTEQYF.

This clone was observed a single time. The V call is TRBV12-5, the J call TRBJ2-6; D uncertain. Trimming shortened V by 7 bases and J by 0 bases, and 13 bases separated the two germline ends. CDR3 length equals 16 residues. Germline values: CDR1 LGHNT, CDR2 FRNRAP. The CDR3 nucleotides read TGTGCTAGTGTACCTTGGGAAGGCTCTGGGGCCAACGTCCTGACTTTC. This sequence encodes CASVPWEGSGANVLTF.

The V gene is TRBV6-2 or TRBV6-3, the J gene TRBJ1-1; 7 bases are a match to TRBD1. CDR1 MNHEY and CDR2 SVGEGT come from the germline V gene. This CDR3 has 17 residues. With 6 bases clipped from V and 0 bases from J, the junction kept 13 bases outside the gene matches. This chain's CDR3 is CASSPITGESMNTEAFF. The CDR3 DNA reads as TGTGCCAGCAGCCCGATAACAGGGGAGAGCATGAACACTGAAGCTTTCTTT.

The rearrangement links TRBV27 to TRBJ1-4; D not resolved. Germline loops: CDR1 MNHEY, CDR2 SMNVEV (reference sequence). This CDR3 is 14 amino acids long. The V end lost 3 bases, the J end lost 7 bases, and 12 bases lay between the germline ends. DNA for the CDR3: TGTGCCAGCAGTTTTCGGGGAGTGGGTGAAAAACTGTTTTTT. This sequence encodes CASSFRGVGEKLFF.

In its sample, this clone was seen once. This chain joins TRBV5-8 and TRBJ2-5; TRBD2 matches 11 bases. Germline V gene lookup returns CDR1 SGHTS and CDR2 YDEGEE. Unmatched junction bases numbered 10, after V lost 4 bases and J lost 5 bases. This CDR3 has 16 residues. The CDR3: CASSGTSGSPGETQYF. The CDR3 region has the DNA TGTGCCAGCAGCGGGACTAGCGGTTCTCCGGGGGAGACCCAGTACTTC.

The chain links TRBV18 to TRBJ2-7; maybe TRBD2 (6 bases). The CDR3 loop spans 14 amino acids. The V end was cut by 3 bases, the J end by 3 bases, with 12 bases between. Germline V gene lookup returns CDR1 KGHSH and CDR2 LQKENI. CDR3 DNA: TGTGCCAGCTCACCTACGGAGGGGATCTACGAGCAGTACTTC. It specifies CASSPTEGIYEQYF.

The rearrangement links TRBV7-9 to TRBJ2-1; 9 positions match TRBD1. The junction had 10 bases not matched to a gene; V was cut back by 5 bases and J by 5 bases. This CDR3 region has 16 residues. Germline V gene sequence: CDR1 SEHNR, CDR2 FQNEAQ (reference sequence). The CDR3 loop is CASSPGRTGANNEQFF. In nucleotides, the CDR3 is TGTGCCAGCAGCCCAGGACGGACAGGGGCGAACAATGAGCAGTTCTTC. The full variable domain, completed using reference TRBV7-9 and TRBJ2-1, is DTGVSQNPRHKITKRGQNVTFRCDPISEHNRLYWYRQTLGQGPEFLTYFQNEAQLEKSRLLSDRFSAERPKGSFSTLEIQRTEQGDSAMYLCASSPGRTGANNEQFFGPGTRLTVL.

This chain joins TRBV3-1 (or the pseudogene TRBV3-2) and TRBJ1-1; D remains unclear. V was pared by 5 bases and J by 0 bases, with 13 bases between. Germline loops: CDR1 LGHDT, CDR2 YNNKEL (reference sequence). The CDR3 length is 15 residues. The CDR3: CASSYRATLNTEAFF. CDR3 nucleotide sequence: TGTGCCAGCAGCTATCGTGCAACTTTGAACACTGAAGCTTTCTTT.

This chain uses TRBV29-1 with TRBJ2-7, with a tentative D call TRBD1 (6 bases). Germline V gene lookup returns CDR1 SQVTM and CDR2 ANQGSEA. V lost 4 bases to trimming and J lost 5 bases, with 15 bases between them. The CDR3 length is 13 residues. CDR3 amino acids: CSVGKLQGNEQYF. Here the CDR3 DNA reads TGCAGCGTTGGGAAACTACAGGGAAACGAGCAGTACTTC.

This chain links TRBV27 with TRBJ1-1; D perhaps matches TRBD1 (5 bases). This CDR3 comprises 13 residues. V was pared by 4 bases and J by 0 bases, with 6 bases between. Germline CDR1 and CDR2: MNHEY and SMNVEV (reference sequence). The CDR3, as DNA: TGTGCCAGCAGTTGGGGGATGAACACTGAAGCTTTCTTT. Its protein product is CASSWGMNTEAFF.

In this sample, this clone turned up once. The CDR3 bases are TGTGCCAGCAGTTTTAGTTACCGGCTCACTACCTACGAGCAGTACTTC. Translation: CASSFSYRLTTYEQYF. The chain couples TRBV28 to TRBJ2-7; D not certain. V lost 3 bases and J lost 2, with 17 bases in between. Germline CDR1 and CDR2: MDHEN and SYDVKM. The CDR3 length is 16 residues.

V and J are TRBV6-5 and TRBJ2-1, with 8 bases lining up with TRBD2. J lost 10 bases, V lost 8 bases, and 13 bases had no gene match. CDR3 length equals 14 residues. CDR1 MNHEY and CDR2 SVGAGI come from the germline V gene. CDR3 region: CASSEGSGRREQFF. The CDR3 DNA reads TGTGCCAGCTCGGAGGGAAGCGGGAGAAGGGAGCAGTTCTTC.

The chain combines TRBV6-5 with TRBJ1-1; TRBD1 is a possible D gene (6 bases). The CDR3 extends over 14 amino acids. The germline V and J ends were trimmed by 4 bases and 11 bases, with 20 bases remaining between them. Germline assignment: CDR1 MNHEY and CDR2 SVGAGI. The CDR3 region is CASSSGGGHLSAFF. CDR3 DNA: TGTGCCAGCAGTTCGGGGGGGGGACATTTGTCTGCTTTCTTT.

The chain is built from TRBV18 and TRBJ1-3; no reliable D call. This CDR3 has 17 residues. The V gene lost 0 bases and the J gene lost 0 bases, with 12 bases spanning the gap. CDR1 KGHSH and CDR2 LQKENI come from the germline V gene. CDR3 coding DNA: TGTGCCAGCTCACCACCAGCACAGACTGGCTCTGGAAACACCATATATTTT. Protein sequence: CASSPPAQTGSGNTIYF.

This chain connects TRBV19 to TRBJ2-4, with 7 bases fitting TRBD1. V lost 3 bases and J lost 9; bases outside the gene matches: 8. CDR1 and CDR2 from the germline V gene are LNHDA and SQIVND (reference sequence). CDR3 length: 14 amino acids. In nucleotides, the CDR3 is TGTGCCAGTAGTATTGAGGGGGCGCGGAGCATTCAGTACTTC. As protein: CASSIEGARSIQYF.

The rearrangement uses TRBV27 and TRBJ1-3; D not resolved. The CDR3 spans 14 residues. Per the germline V gene, CDR1 is MNHEY and CDR2 is SMNVEV (reference sequence). V was cut by 0 bases and J by 0 bases, with 3 bases left in between. The CDR3 DNA follows: TGTGCCAGCAGTTTATCGGGCTCTGGAAACACCATATATTTT. Amino acid sequence: CASSLSGSGNTIYF.

The sample holds one count of this clone. The gene calls are TRBV6-5 and TRBJ2-7; possibly TRBD1 for D (6 bases). The CDR3 is made up of 12 amino acids. The germline V gene encodes CDR1 MNHEY and CDR2 SVGAGI. With 9 bases removed from V and 1 base from J, the gap between germline ends came to 10 bases. The CDR3 loop is CASTGTSYEQYF. The CDR3 DNA follows: TGTGCCAGTACAGGGACATCCTACGAGCAGTACTTC.